Sequencing of this T cell receptor beta chain was carried out in a study of T cell responses to AZD1222 COVID-19 vaccine (dated by TCRdb to the early 2020s). In the study overall: TCR sequencing covered more than 230 trial participants: about 210 given two doses of AZD1222 and approximately 26 given two doses of MenACWY control vaccine. Trial participants were enrolled into age subgroups of 18-55, 56-69 and 70-plus years, which contained approximately 150, 28 and 58 TCR-sequenced participants, respectively. On the study overall, not on this receptor specifically: Spike-specific TCR breadth and depth rose significantly after two AZD1222 doses compared with day 0 and with MenACWY recipients. Conclusions about previously exposed vaccinees are limited, since just five or six AZD1222 recipients were seropositive for SARS-CoV-2 at baseline. In the small 56-69-year group, the increase in depth fell short of significance, most likely because of low power. Participants were mostly white British and included more females than males, and it was suggested by the authors that clonal diversity may have been underestimated. The whole spike protein was spanned by vaccine-associated CD4 TCRs, and dominant responses were seen in regions 160-218 and 743-854. Epitopes outside the regions mutated in the B.1.351 and B.1.1.7 variants were reportedly recognized by nearly half of the unique spike-specific TCRs. Because no samples from the day 14 peak response were available, repertoires could be characterized only after the peak T cell response.

The CDR3 regions of human TCRbeta chains were analyzed by immunosequencing. The published analysis was carried out like this. TCRs in the repertoires were matched against a reference library of SARS-CoV-2-specific TCRs that had been generated with the MIRA antigen-specificity platform. Breadth meant the fraction of unique TCRs that were SARS-CoV-2-associated, whereas depth meant the fraction of total T cells that were SARS-CoV-2-associated. Using the MIRA data, each spike-specific TCR was assigned both to the spike region to which the TCR was reactive and to a CD4 or CD8 class. Log10-transformed breadth and depth values were compared by one-way ANOVA with Sidak's multiple comparisons tests. TCRdb obtained this table from immuneACCESS and retained in-frame rearrangements with V and J assigned. These tables miss some clones; where compared with another copy, unresolved V genes account for less than half of the shortfall, and the remainder is unexplained. V, J and clone size derive from that table, while D and trimming were established from the DNA sequence. Counted in this sample were tens of thousands of clones; about 89% of them appeared once. The ten largest clones add up to over 25% of the sample.

According to the study, the label for this sample's time point signals: about 28 days (+/-7) after the second vaccine dose. AZD1222 recipients with second doses at about 4 weeks or about 12 weeks were pooled, because spike-specific TCR depth and breadth did not differ between schedules. Vaccinee samples came from UK trials COV001 and COV002, including a single-blind randomized controlled phase 2/3 trial of AZD1222 (ChAdOx1 nCoV-19) in healthy adults. For TCRbeta chain sequencing, PBMC samples from trial participants were taken at day 0 and at day 28 after the second dose. From the cysteine through the phenylalanine, the CDR3 covers 12 amino acids. Only CDR3 DNA is held: 36 bases, read in frame from base 1. According to the germline V gene, CDR1 reads KGHSH and CDR2 reads LQKENI. V loses 3 bases, J loses 6 bases, and the germline ends lie 9 bases apart. Points on this clone: The target of this receptor is not known. Qualities for individual bases were not recorded, and no much larger clone is one base off.

Recombination joined TRBV18 with TRBJ2-7, with the D segment identity uncertain. The sample consisted of peripheral blood, taken 28 days after the second AZD1222 dose. The origin of this receptor is an adult who received the AZD1222 COVID-19 vaccine. CDR3 region: CASSPTVGEQYF. The DNA sequence reads TGTGCCAGCTCACCCACAGTTGGCGAGCAGTACTTC. The entire variable domain, with the stretches around the CDR3 drawn from the reference TRBV18 and TRBJ2-7 proteins, is NAGVMQNPRHLVRRRGQEARLRCSPMKGHSHVYWYRQLPEEGLKFMVYLQKENIIDESGMPKERFSAEFPKEGPSILRIQQVVRGDSAAYFCASSPTVGEQYFGPGTRLTVT.